This T cell receptor beta chain is drawn from a study of T cell responses to AZD1222 COVID-19 vaccine. About the study: Second-dose groups at about 4 or about 12 weeks were pooled.

A word on this clone: Its antigen is still unknown.

Study outcomes and limitations: Among spike-specific TCRs, nearly half reportedly target unmutated variant regions.

The CDR3 covers 16 residues. Losses at the gene ends were 2 bases for V and 3 bases for J; bases not matched to a gene: 9. Germline CDR1 reads SGHRS; CDR2 reads YFSETQ. Method: immunoSEQ multiplex PCR; TCRdb's copy keeps in-frame clones and lacks some. The repertoire includes 180,000 or so clones, around nine tenths of them detected once, and 2.6% sits in the top ten. The specimen comprised peripheral blood, sampled on day 0 of AZD1222 vaccination. This chain joins TRBV5-1 and TRBJ2-7; TRBD2 aligns across 9 bases. The sequence was collected from an adult in good health. This chain's CDR3 is CASSFSRLAGVYEQYF. The DNA of the CDR3 is TGCGCCAGCAGCTTTTCAAGATTAGCGGGAGTCTACGAGCAGTACTTC.